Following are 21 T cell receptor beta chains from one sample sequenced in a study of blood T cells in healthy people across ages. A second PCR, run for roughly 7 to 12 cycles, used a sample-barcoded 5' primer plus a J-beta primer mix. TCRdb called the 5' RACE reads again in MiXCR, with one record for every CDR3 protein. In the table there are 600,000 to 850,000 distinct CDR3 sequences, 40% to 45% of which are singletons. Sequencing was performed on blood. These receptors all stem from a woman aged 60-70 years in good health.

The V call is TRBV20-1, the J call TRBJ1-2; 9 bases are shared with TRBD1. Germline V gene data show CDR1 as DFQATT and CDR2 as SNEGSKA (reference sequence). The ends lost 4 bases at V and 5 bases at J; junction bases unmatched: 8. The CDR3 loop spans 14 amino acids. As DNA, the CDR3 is TGCAGTGCTACGGAGACAGGGGGTTGGTATGGCTACACCTTC. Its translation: CSATETGGWYGYTF.

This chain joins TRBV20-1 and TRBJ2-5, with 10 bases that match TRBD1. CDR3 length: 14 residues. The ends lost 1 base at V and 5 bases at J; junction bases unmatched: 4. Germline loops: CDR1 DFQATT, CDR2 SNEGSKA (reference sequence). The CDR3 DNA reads TGCAGTGCTAGAGTGGGACAGGGGAGGGAGACCCAGTACTTC. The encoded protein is CSARVGQGRETQYF.

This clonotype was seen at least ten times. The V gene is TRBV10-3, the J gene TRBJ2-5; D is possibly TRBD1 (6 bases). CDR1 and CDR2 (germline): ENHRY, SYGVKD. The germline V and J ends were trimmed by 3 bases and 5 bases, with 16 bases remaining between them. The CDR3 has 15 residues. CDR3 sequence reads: CAISETSGVGETQYF. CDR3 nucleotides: TGTGCCATCAGTGAAACCTCAGGGGTTGGGGAGACCCAGTACTTC.

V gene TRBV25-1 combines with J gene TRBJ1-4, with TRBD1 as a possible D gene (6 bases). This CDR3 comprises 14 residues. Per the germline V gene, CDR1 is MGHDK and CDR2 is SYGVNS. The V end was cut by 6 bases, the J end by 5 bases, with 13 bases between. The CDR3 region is CASSQGGLNEKLFF. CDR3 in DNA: TGTGCCAGCAGCCAAGGGGGGTTGAATGAAAAACTGTTTTTT.

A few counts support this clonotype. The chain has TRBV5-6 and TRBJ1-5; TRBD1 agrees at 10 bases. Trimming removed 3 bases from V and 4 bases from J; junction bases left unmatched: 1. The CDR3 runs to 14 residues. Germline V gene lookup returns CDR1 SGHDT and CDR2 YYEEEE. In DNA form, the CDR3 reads TGTGCCAGCAGCTGGGGACAGGGGAATCAGCCCCAGCATTTT. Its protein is CASSWGQGNQPQHF.

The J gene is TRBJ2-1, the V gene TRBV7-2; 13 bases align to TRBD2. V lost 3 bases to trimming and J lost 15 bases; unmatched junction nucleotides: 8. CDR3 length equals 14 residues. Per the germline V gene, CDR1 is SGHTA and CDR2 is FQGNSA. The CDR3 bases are TGTGCCAGCAGCTTCCCGGGACTAGCGGGGCTGTGGTTCTTC. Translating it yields CASSFPGLAGLWFF.

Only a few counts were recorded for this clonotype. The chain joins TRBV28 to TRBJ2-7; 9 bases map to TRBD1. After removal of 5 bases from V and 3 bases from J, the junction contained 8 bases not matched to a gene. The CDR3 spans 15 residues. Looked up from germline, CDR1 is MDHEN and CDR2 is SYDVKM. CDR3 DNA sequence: TGTGCCAGCAGTAGAACCGGGACAGGGAACTACGAGCAGTACTTC. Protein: CASSRTGTGNYEQYF.

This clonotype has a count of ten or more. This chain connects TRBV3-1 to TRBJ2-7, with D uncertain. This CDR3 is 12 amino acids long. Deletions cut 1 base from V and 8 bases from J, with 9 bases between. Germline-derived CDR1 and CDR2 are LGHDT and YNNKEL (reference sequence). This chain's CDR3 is CASSQGDHQQYF. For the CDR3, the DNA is TGTGCCAGCAGCCAAGGTGACCACCAGCAGTACTTC.

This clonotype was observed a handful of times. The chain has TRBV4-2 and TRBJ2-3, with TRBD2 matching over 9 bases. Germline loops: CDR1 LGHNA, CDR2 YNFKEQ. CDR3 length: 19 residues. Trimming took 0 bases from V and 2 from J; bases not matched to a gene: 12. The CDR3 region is CASSQDISGGTTNTDTQYF. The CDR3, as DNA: TGTGCCAGCAGCCAAGATATCAGCGGGGGGACAACGAACACAGATACGCAGTATTTT.

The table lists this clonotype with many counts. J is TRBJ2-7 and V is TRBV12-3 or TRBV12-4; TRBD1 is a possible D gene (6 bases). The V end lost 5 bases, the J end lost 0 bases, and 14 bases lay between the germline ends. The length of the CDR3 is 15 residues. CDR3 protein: CASSPGQGYSYEQYF. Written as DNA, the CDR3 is TGTGCCAGCAGTCCCGGGCAGGGGTACTCCTACGAGCAGTACTTC.

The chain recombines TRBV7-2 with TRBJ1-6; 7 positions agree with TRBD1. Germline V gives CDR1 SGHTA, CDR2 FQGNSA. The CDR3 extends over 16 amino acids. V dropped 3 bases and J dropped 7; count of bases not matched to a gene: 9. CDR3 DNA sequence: TGTGCCAGCAGCTTCGGCAACAGGGGCGAAAATTCACCCCTCCACTTT. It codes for CASSFGNRGENSPLHF.

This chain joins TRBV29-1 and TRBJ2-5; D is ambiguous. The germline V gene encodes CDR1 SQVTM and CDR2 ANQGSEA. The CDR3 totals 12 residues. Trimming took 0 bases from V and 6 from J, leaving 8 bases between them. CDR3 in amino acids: CSVEESTKTQYF. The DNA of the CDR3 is TGCAGCGTTGAAGAGTCGACAAAGACCCAGTACTTC.

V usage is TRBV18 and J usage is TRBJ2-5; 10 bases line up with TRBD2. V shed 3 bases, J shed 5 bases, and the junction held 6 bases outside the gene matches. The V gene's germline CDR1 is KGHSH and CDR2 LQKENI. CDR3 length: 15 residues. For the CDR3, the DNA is TGTGCCAGCTCACCTACCCTAGCGGGAGAGGAGACCCAGTACTTC. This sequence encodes CASSPTLAGEETQYF.

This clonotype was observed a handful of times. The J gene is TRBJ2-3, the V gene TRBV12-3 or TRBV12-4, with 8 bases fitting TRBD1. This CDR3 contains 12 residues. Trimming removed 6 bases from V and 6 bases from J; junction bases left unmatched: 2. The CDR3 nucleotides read TGTGCCAGCAGACAGGGGGTGGATACGCAGTATTTT. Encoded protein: CASRQGVDTQYF.

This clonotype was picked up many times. The chain's CDR3 is CASSQETGGANVLTF. For the CDR3, the DNA is TGCGCCAGCAGCCAAGAGACAGGGGGGGCCAACGTCCTGACTTTC. The V and J genes are TRBV4-3 and TRBJ2-6, with 7 bases matching TRBD1. In germline, CDR1 is LGHNA, CDR2 YSLEER. CDR3 size: 15 residues. V gave up 0 bases and J gave up 4 bases; unmatched junction bases: 0.

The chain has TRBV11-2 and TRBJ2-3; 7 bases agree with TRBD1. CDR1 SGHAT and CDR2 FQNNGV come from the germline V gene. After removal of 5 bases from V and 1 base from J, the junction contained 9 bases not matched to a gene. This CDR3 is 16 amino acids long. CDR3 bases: TGTGCCAGCAGCCACAGGGGCGCAACTGGCACAGATACGCAGTATTTT. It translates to CASSHRGATGTDTQYF.

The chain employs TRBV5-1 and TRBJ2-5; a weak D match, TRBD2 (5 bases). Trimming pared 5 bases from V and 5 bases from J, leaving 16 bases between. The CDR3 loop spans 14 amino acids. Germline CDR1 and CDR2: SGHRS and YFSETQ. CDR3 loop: CASRRASPIETQYF. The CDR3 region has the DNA TGCGCCAGCAGGAGGGCTAGCCCGATTGAGACCCAGTACTTC.

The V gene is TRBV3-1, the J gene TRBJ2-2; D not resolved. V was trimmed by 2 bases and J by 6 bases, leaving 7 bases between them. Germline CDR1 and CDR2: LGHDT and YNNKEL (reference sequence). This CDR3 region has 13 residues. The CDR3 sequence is CASSQPISGELFF. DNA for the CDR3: TGTGCCAGCAGCCAACCGATATCCGGGGAGCTGTTTTTT.

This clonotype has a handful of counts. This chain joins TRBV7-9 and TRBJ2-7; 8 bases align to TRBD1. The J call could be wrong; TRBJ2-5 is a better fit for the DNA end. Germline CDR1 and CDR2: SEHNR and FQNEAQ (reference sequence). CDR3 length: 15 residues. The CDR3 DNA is TGTGCCAGCAGCTTATCCCTGGACAGGGAGAAGACCCAGTACTTC. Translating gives CASSLSLDREKTQYF.

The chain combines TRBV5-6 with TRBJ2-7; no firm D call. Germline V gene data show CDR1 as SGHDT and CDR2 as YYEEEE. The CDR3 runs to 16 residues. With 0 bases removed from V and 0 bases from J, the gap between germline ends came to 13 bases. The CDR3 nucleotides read TGTGCCAGCAGCTTGGCCGCGGCGGTTTACTCCTACGAGCAGTACTTC. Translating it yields CASSLAAAVYSYEQYF.

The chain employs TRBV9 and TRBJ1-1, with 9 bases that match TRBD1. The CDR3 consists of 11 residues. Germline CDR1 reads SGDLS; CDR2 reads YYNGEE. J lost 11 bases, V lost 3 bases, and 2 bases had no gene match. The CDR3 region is CASSGGTGAFF. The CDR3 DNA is TGTGCCAGCAGCGGAGGGACAGGGGCTTTCTTT.